The 9 T cell receptor beta chains below were found in one sample sequenced in a study of early T cells in non-severe SARS-CoV-2 infection. TCRdb re-called the 5' RACE reads with MiXCR, one entry per CDR3 protein. The data show about 77,000 distinct CDR3 sequences, around 5% seen once. The specimen was whole blood, collected at baseline. The receptors derive from an adult who was a healthcare worker with PCR-confirmed SARS-CoV-2 infection or an uninfected control (not recorded which).

The sample holds many counts of this clonotype. The chain recombines TRBV10-3 with TRBJ1-1, with D tentatively TRBD1 (6 bases). CDR1 and CDR2 from the germline V gene are ENHRY and SYGVKD. Trimming pared 2 bases from V and 5 bases from J, leaving 12 bases between. The CDR3 covers 14 residues. The CDR3 DNA follows: TGTGCCATCAGTGAGGGACAGACACGAACTGAAGCTTTCTTT. It is translated as CAISEGQTRTEAFF.

This clonotype was seen repeatedly, ten times or more. The chain has TRBV30 and TRBJ1-1, with 9 bases that match TRBD1. Germline V gene data show CDR1 as GTSNPN and CDR2 as SVGIG (reference sequence). Trimming removed 7 bases from V and 5 bases from J; junction bases left unmatched: 2. The CDR3 runs to 11 residues. Here the CDR3 reads CASTGGTEAFF. DNA of the CDR3: TGTGCCTCGACAGGGGGTACTGAAGCTTTCTTT.

This clonotype was observed at least ten times. The gene calls are TRBV20-1 and TRBJ2-3; D is uncertain. The ends were cut back, 0 bases at V and 2 bases at J, with 9 bases in the middle. The CDR3 is 14 residues long. CDR1 and CDR2 (germline): DFQATT, SNEGSKA (reference sequence). DNA of the CDR3: TGCAGTGCTAGAGAACTCAGGAACACAGATACGCAGTATTTT. Translated, it gives CSARELRNTDTQYF.

The rearrangement links TRBV12-3 or TRBV12-4 to TRBJ1-5, with D perhaps TRBD1 (5 bases). The CDR3 has 15 amino acids. V was cut by 3 bases and J by 4 bases, with 13 bases left in between. CDR3 protein: CASSFGVGGNQPQHF. The CDR3 DNA reads TGTGCCAGCAGTTTCGGGGTCGGGGGAAATCAGCCCCAGCATTTT.

This chain links TRBV12-3 or TRBV12-4 with TRBJ2-3; D remains ambiguous. The CDR3 spans 15 residues. The V end was cut by 5 bases, the J end by 1 base, with 13 bases between. CDR3 nucleotide sequence: TGTGCCAGCAGTCAGGAAGGGCCGGGCACAGATACGCAGTATTTT. As protein: CASSQEGPGTDTQYF.

V and J are TRBV29-1 and TRBJ2-7; TRBD1 agrees at 7 bases. Germline loops: CDR1 SQVTM, CDR2 ANQGSEA. The CDR3 length is 12 residues. With 7 bases clipped from V and 3 bases from J, the junction kept 6 bases outside the gene matches. CDR3 loop: CSAGRQGYEQYF. CDR3 sequence (DNA): TGCAGCGCGGGGCGACAGGGCTACGAGCAGTACTTC.

The CDR3 region has the DNA TGTGCCAGCAGCGGTTCTGGGGGGATACTAACAGATACGCAGTATTTT. It specifies CASSGSGGILTDTQYF. V and J are TRBV11-1 and TRBJ2-3; tentative D call: TRBD2 (6 bases). The length of the CDR3 is 16 residues. Germline CDR1 and CDR2: SGHAT and FQDESV (reference sequence). V was trimmed by 5 bases and J by 3 bases, leaving 18 bases between them.

In this sample, this clonotype turned up many times. This chain connects TRBV5-4 to TRBJ2-1; 8 bases fit TRBD2. V gave up 5 bases and J gave up 7 bases; unmatched junction bases: 5. CDR1 is SGHNT and CDR2 is YYREEE in the germline V gene (reference sequence). This CDR3 is built from 13 residues. The CDR3 nucleotides read TGTGCCAGCAGTTCTGGACTAGCAAATGAGCAGTTCTTC. It codes for CASSSGLANEQFF.

This clonotype occurred many times. V is TRBV9 and J is TRBJ1-1; unclear D gene. V was trimmed by 3 bases and J by 1 base, leaving 7 bases between them. Germline CDR1 SGDLS, CDR2 YYNGEE. The CDR3 totals 13 residues. CDR3 sequence (DNA): TGTGCCAGCAGCGGTAGACAGAACACTGAAGCTTTCTTT. It is translated as CASSGRQNTEAFF.